This T cell receptor beta chain was profiled in a study of blood T cell repertoires in COVID-19. Study-wide background: The samples span acute and convalescent COVID-19 from the United States, Italy and Spain. PBMCs, B-cell-depleted T cells, or T cells were the source of the cDNA or gDNA that made up the material.

This clone was counted a few times. Authors' processing steps: Amplified reference gene primers provided the basis for estimating nucleated cell counts. TCRdb's copy holds only in-frame clones and misses some; the assay was immunoSEQ multiplex PCR. V and J calls and clone size are as listed in that table; D and trimming were resolved from the DNA. Here the sample spans tens of thousands of clones, 74% being singletons. The clonotype was recovered from a woman older than 75 with acute or convalescent COVID-19. The sequenced sample consisted of peripheral blood.

Here the CDR3 DNA reads TGCGCCAGCAGCTCCTCCGGGGACAACTATAATTCACCCCTCCACTTT. Translated: CASSSSGDNYNSPLHF. J is TRBJ1-6 and V is TRBV5-1; TRBD1 might be the D (6 bases). The CDR3 has 16 residues. Germline V gives CDR1 SGHRS, CDR2 YFSETQ. Trimming stripped 3 bases from V and 3 bases from J, with 13 bases between.